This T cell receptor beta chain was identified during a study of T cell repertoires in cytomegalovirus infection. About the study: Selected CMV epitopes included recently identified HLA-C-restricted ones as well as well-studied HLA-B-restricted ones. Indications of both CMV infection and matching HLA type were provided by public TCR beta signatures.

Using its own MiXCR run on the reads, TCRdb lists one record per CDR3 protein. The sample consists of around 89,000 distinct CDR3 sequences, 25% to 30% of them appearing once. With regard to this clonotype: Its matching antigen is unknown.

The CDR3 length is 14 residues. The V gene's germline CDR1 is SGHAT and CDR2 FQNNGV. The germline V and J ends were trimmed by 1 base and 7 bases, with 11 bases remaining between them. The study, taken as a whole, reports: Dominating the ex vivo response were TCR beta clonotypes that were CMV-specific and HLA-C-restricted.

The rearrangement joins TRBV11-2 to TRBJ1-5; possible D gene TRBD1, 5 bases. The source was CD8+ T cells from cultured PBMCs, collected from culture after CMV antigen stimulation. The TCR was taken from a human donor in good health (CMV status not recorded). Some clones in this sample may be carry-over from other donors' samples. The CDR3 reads CASSLVSGDQPQHF. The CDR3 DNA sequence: TGTGCCAGCAGCTTAGTTTCTGGGGACCAGCCCCAGCATTTT.